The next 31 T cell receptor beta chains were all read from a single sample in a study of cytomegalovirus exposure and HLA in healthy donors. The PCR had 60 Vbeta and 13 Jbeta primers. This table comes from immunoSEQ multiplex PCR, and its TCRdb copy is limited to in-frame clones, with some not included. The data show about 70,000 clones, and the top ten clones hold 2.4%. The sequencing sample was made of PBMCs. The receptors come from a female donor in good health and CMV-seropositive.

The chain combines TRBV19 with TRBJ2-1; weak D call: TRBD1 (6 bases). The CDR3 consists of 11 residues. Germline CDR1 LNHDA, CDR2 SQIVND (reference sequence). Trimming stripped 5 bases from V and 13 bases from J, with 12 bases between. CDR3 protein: CASSRSGTQFF. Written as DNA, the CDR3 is TGTGCCAGTAGTCGATCGGGGACACAGTTCTTC.

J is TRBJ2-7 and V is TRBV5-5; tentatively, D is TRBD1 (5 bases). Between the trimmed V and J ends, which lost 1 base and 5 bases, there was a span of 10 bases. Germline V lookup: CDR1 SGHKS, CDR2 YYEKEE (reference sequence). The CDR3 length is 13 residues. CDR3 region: CASSLFRVHEQYF. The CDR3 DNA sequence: TGTGCCAGCAGCTTGTTCAGGGTGCACGAGCAGTACTTC.

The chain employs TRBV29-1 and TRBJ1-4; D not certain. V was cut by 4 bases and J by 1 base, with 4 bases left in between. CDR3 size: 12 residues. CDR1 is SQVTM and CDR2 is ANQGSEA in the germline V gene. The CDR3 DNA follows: TGCAGCGTTGTTATAACTAATGAAAAACTGTTTTTT. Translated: CSVVITNEKLFF.

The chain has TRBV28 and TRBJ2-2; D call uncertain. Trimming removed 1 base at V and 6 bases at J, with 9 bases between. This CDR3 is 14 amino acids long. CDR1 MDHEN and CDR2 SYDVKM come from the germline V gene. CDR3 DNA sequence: TGTGCCAGCAGTTTATTCGGCCTAGCCGGGGAGCTGTTTTTT. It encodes CASSLFGLAGELFF.

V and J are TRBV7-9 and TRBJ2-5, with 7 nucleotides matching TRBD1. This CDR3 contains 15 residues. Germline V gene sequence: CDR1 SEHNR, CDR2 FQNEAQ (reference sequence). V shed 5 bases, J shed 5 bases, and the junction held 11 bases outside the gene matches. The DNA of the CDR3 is TGTGCCAGCAGCCGAACTGATTACAGGGGCGAGACCCAGTACTTC. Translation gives CASSRTDYRGETQYF. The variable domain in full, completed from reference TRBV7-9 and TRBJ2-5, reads DTGVSQNPRHKITKRGQNVTFRCDPISEHNRLYWYRQTLGQGPEFLTYFQNEAQLEKSRLLSDRFSAERPKGSFSTLEIQRTEQGDSAMYLCASSRTDYRGETQYFGPGTRLLVL.

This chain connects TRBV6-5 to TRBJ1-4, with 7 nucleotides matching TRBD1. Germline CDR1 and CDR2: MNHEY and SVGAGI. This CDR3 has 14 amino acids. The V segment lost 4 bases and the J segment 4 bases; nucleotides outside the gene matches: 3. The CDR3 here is CASSWDRLNEKLFF. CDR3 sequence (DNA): TGTGCCAGCAGTTGGGACAGACTTAATGAAAAACTGTTTTTT.

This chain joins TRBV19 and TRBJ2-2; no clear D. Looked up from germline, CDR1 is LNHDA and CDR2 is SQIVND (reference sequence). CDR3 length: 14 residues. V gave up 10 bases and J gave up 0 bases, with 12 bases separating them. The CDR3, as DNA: TGTGCCACCAAGGCGGTTGCGAACACCGGGGAGCTGTTTTTT. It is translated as CATKAVANTGELFF.

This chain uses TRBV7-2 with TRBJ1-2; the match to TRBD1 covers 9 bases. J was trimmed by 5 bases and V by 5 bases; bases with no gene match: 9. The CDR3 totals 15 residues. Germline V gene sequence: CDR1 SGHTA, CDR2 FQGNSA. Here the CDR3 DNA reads TGTGCCAGCAGCCGGGACAGGGAGGCTGTTTATGGCTACACCTTC. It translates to CASSRDREAVYGYTF.

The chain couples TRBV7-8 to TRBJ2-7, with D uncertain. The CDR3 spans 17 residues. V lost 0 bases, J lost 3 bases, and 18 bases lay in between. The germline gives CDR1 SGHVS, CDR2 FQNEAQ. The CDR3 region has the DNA TGTGCCAGCAGCTTAGCCCCCAGGTTCATGGTTGTCTACGAGCAGTACTTC. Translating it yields CASSLAPRFMVVYEQYF.

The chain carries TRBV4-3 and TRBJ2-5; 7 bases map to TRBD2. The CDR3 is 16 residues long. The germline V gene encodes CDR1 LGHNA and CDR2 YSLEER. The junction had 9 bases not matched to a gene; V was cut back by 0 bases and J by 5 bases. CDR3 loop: CASSQDMAGVGETQYF. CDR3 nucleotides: TGCGCCAGCAGCCAAGATATGGCGGGAGTCGGTGAGACCCAGTACTTC.

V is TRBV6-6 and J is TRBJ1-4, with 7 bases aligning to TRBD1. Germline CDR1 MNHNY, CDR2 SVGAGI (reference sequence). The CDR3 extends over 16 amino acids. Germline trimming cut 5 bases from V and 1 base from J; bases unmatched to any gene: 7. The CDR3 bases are TGTGCCAGCAGTCCCTCGCGGGACAGAACTAATGAAAAACTGTTTTTT. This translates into CASSPSRDRTNEKLFF.

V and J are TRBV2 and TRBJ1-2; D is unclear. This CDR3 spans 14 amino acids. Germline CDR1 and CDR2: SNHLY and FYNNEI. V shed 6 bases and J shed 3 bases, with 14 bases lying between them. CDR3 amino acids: CASSPSEGDYGYTF. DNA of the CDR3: TGTGCCAGCAGCCCAAGTGAGGGAGACTATGGCTACACCTTC. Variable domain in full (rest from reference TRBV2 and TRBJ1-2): EPEVTQTPSHQVTQMGQEVILRCVPISNHLYFYWYRQILGQKVEFLVSFYNNEISEKSEIFDDQFSVERPDGSNFTLKIRSTKLEDSAMYFCASSPSEGDYGYTFGSGTRLTVV.

As DNA, the CDR3 is TGTGCCAGCAGTCGAATTAGCGGGGGGGCCTACAATGAGCAGTTCTTC. Encoded protein: CASSRISGGAYNEQFF. The chain is built from TRBV7-2 and TRBJ2-1; 11 bases agree with TRBD2. The CDR3 has 16 amino acids. CDR1 is SGHTA, CDR2 FQGNSA, per germline. V dropped 6 bases and J dropped 2; count of bases not matched to a gene: 6.

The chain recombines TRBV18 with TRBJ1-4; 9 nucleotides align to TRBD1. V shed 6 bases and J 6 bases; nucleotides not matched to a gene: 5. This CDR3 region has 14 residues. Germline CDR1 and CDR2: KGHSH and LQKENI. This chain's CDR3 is CASSLGQGYEKLFF. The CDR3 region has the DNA TGTGCCAGCTCGCTGGGACAGGGTTATGAAAAACTGTTTTTT.

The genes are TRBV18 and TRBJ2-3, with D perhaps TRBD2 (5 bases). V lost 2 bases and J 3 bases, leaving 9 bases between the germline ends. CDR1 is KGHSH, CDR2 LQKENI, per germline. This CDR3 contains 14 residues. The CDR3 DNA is TGTGCCAGCTCACCAGTATGGAGGACAGATACGCAGTATTTT. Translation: CASSPVWRTDTQYF.

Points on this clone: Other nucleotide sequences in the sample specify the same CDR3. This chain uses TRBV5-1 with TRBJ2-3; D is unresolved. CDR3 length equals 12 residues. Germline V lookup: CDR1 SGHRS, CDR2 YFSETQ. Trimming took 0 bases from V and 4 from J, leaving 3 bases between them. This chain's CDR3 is CASSLVSDTQYF. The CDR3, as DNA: TGCGCCAGCAGCTTGGTCTCAGATACGCAGTATTTT.

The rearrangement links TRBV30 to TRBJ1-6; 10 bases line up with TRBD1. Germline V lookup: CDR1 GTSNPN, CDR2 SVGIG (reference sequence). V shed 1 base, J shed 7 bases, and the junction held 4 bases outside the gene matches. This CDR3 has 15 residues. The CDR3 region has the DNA TGTGCCTGGAGTGGGACAGGGGGATGGAATTCACCCCTCCACTTT. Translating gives CAWSGTGGWNSPLHF. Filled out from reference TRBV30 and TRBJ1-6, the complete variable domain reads SQTIHQWPATLVQPVGSPLSLECTVEGTSNPNLYWYRQAAGRGLQLLFYSVGIGQISSEVPQNLSASRPQDRQFILSSKKLLLSDSGFYLCAWSGTGGWNSPLHFGNGTRLTVT.

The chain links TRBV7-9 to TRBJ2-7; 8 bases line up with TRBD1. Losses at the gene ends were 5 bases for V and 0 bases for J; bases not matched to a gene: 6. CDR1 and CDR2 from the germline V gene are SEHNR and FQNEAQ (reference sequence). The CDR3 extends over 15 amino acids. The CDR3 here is CASSPRQGSSYEQYF. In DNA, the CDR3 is TGTGCCAGCAGCCCGAGACAGGGGAGCTCCTACGAGCAGTACTTC. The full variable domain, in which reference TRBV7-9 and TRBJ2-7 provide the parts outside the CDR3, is DTGVSQNPRHKITKRGQNVTFRCDPISEHNRLYWYRQTLGQGPEFLTYFQNEAQLEKSRLLSDRFSAERPKGSFSTLEIQRTEQGDSAMYLCASSPRQGSSYEQYFGPGTRLTVT.

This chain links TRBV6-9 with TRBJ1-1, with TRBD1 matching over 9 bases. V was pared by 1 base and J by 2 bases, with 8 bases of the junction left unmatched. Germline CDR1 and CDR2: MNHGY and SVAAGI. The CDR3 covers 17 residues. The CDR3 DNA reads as TGTGCCAGCAGTTATTGTGGTCGGGACAGGGCTAACACTGAAGCTTTCTTT. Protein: CASSYCGRDRANTEAFF.

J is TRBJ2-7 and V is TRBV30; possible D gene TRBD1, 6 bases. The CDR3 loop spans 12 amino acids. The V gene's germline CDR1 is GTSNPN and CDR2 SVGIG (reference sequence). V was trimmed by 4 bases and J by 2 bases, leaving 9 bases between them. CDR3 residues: CAWMDSAYEQYF. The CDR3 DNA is TGTGCCTGGATGGACAGTGCCTACGAGCAGTACTTC.

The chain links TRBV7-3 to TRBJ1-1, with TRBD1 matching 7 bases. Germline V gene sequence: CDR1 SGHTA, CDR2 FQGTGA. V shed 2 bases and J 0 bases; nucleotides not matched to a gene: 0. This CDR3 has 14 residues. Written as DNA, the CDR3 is TGTGCCAGCAGCTTAGACAGGGTGAACACTGAAGCTTTCTTT. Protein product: CASSLDRVNTEAFF.

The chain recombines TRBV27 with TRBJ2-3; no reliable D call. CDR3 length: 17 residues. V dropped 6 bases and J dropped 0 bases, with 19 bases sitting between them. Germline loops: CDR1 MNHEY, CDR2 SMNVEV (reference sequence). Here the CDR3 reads CASRQTPGGASTDTQYF. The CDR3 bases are TGTGCCAGCAGGCAAACCCCCGGCGGAGCTAGCACAGATACGCAGTATTTT.

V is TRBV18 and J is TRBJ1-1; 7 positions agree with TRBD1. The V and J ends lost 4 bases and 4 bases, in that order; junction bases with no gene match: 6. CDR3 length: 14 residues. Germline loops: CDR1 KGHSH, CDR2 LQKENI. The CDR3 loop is CASSRQGLGTEAFF. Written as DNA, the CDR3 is TGTGCCAGCTCACGACAGGGCCTTGGCACTGAAGCTTTCTTT.

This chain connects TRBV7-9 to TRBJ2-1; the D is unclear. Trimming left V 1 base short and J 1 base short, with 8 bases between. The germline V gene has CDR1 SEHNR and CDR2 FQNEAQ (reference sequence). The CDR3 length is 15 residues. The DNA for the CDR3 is TGTGCCAGCAGCTTAGTGGCTCGTTCCTACAATGAGCAGTTCTTC. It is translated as CASSLVARSYNEQFF.

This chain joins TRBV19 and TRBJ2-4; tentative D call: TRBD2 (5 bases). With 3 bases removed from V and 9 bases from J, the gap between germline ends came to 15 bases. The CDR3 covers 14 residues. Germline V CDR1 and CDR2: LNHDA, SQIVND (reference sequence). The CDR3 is CASSMDFRDGIQYF. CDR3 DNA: TGTGCCAGTAGTATGGACTTTCGTGATGGCATTCAGTACTTC. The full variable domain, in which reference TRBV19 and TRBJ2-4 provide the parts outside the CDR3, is DGGITQSPKYLFRKEGQNVTLSCEQNLNHDAMYWYRQDPGQGLRLIYYSQIVNDFQKGDIAEGYSVSREKKESFPLTVTSAQKNPTAFYLCASSMDFRDGIQYFGAGTRLSVL.

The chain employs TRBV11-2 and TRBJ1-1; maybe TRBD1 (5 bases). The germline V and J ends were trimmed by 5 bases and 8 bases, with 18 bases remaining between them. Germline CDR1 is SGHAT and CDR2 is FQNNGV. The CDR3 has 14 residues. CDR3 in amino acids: CASSPRGMAGEAFF. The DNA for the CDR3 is TGTGCCAGCAGCCCGAGGGGCATGGCGGGGGAAGCTTTCTTT.

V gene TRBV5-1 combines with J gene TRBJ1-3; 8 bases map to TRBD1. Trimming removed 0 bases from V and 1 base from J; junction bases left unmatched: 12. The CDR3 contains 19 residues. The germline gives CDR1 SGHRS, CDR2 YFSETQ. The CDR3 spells CASSLVNQGALISGNTIYF. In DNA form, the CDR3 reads TGCGCCAGCAGCTTGGTAAACCAGGGGGCGCTTATTTCTGGAAACACCATATATTTT.

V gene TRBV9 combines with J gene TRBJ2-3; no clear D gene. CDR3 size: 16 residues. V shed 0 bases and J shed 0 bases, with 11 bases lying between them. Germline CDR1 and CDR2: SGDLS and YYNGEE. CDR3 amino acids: CASSVVQAQSTDTQYF. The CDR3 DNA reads TGTGCCAGCAGCGTAGTGCAAGCGCAGAGCACAGATACGCAGTATTTT.

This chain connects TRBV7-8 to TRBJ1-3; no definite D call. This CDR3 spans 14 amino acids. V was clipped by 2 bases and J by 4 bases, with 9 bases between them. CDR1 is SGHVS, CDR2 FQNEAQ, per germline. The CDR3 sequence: CASSLSRAGNTIYF. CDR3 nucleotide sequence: TGTGCCAGCAGCTTATCGCGGGCCGGAAACACCATATATTTT. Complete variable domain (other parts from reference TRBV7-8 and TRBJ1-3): GAGVSQSPRYKVAKRGQDVALRCDPISGHVSLFWYQQALGQGPEFLTYFQNEAQLDKSGLPSDRFFAERPEGSVSTLKIQRTQQEDSAVYLCASSLSRAGNTIYFGEGSWLTVV.

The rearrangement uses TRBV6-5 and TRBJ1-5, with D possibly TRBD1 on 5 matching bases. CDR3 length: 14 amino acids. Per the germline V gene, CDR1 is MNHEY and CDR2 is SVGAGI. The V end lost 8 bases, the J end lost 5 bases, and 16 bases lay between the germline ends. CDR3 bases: TGTGCCAGCCGTGGGGCGGGGTTGTATCAGCCCCAGCATTTT. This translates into CASRGAGLYQPQHF.

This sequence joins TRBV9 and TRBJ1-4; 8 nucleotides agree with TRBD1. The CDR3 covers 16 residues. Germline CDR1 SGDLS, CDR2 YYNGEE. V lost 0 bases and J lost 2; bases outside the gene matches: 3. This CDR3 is CASSVGRTGTNEKLFF. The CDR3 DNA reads TGTGCCAGCAGCGTAGGGAGGACAGGGACTAATGAAAAACTGTTTTTT.